This T cell receptor (beta chain) originates from a study of blood T cell repertoires in COVID-19. Whole-study context: Sites across the United States, Italy and Spain contributed samples from acute and convalescent COVID-19.

V gave up 3 bases and J gave up 6 bases; unmatched junction bases: 7. The germline V gene encodes CDR1 MNHEY and CDR2 SVGEGT. The CDR3 is 14 amino acids. The protocol was immunoSEQ multiplex PCR, while the TCRdb copy is restricted to in-frame clones and leaves out a portion. The sample lists fewer than 250,000 clones, about four fifths occurring once. This TCR derives from a man aged 55 to 70 with acute or convalescent COVID-19. J is TRBJ1-2 and V is TRBV6-2 or TRBV6-3; 7 positions match TRBD1. Sample: peripheral blood. The CDR3 nucleotides are TGTGCCAGCAGTTATAGGGGGCGTTTTGATGGCTACACCTTC. Its translation is CASSYRGRFDGYTF.